These 30 T cell receptor beta chains were sequenced from one sample in a study of T cell responses to AZD1222 COVID-19 vaccine. Generated by immunoSEQ multiplex PCR, the TCRdb table keeps only in-frame clones and is missing some. This sample has 150,000 to 200,000 clones, with around 90% found just once. Sequences were derived from peripheral blood, sampled 28 days after the second AZD1222 dose. The receptors derive from an adult who received the AZD1222 COVID-19 vaccine.

Details on this clone: The junction does not match germline at one end; this may be a read error. The chain recombines TRBV3-1 (or the pseudogene TRBV3-2) with TRBJ2-5; D is undetermined. The CDR3 covers 12 residues. In germline, CDR1 is LGHDT, CDR2 YNNKEL (reference sequence). DNA of the CDR3: TGTGCCAGCAGCGAACTGGGCCGGGTCTTGGACTTC. This codes for CASSELGRVLDF.

The chain couples TRBV18 to TRBJ1-5, with TRBD1 matching over 9 bases. Unmatched junction bases numbered 5, after V lost 8 bases and J lost 3 bases. Germline V gene data show CDR1 as KGHSH and CDR2 as LQKENI. This CDR3 has 14 amino acids. CDR3 nucleotides: TGTGCCAGCACCGGGACAGGGAACAATCAGCCCCAGCATTTT. Its protein product is CASTGTGNNQPQHF. Based on the CDR3 plus reference TRBV18 and TRBJ1-5, the full variable domain is NAGVMQNPRHLVRRRGQEARLRCSPMKGHSHVYWYRQLPEEGLKFMVYLQKENIIDESGMPKERFSAEFPKEGPSILRIQQVVRGDSAAYFCASTGTGNNQPQHFGDGTRLSIL.

This clone was seen only once. The chain uses TRBV11-2 and TRBJ1-1; possibly TRBD1 for D (5 bases). The CDR3 extends over 15 amino acids. Trimming left V 4 bases short and J 0 bases short, with 12 bases between. Germline V gene lookup returns CDR1 SGHAT and CDR2 FQNNGV. The CDR3 DNA follows: TGTGCCAGCAGCTCGCAGGGCCTCATGAACACTGAAGCTTTCTTT. Amino acids: CASSSQGLMNTEAFF.

J is TRBJ1-3 and V is TRBV1. TRBV1 is classified as a pseudogene. This CDR3 spans 16 amino acids. The CDR3 spells CTSSPALWESGNTIYF. The CDR3 DNA reads TGCACCAGCAGTCCCGCCTTATGGGAATCTGGAAACACCATATATTTT.

This rearrangement joins TRBV13 to TRBJ1-1; D gene uncertain. V was shortened by 0 bases and J by 5 bases, with 16 bases between the two germline ends. Germline V CDR1 and CDR2: PRHDT, FYEKMQ (reference sequence). The CDR3 runs 16 residues. CDR3 region: CASSLGYPQDRTEAFF. CDR3 bases: TGTGCCAGCAGCTTAGGCTATCCTCAAGATAGGACTGAAGCTTTCTTT.

J is TRBJ2-5 and V is TRBV15, with a possible D match to TRBD1 (5 bases). The CDR3 has 16 residues. From germline, CDR1 is LNHNV and CDR2 YYDKDF (reference sequence). V was trimmed by 0 bases and J by 2 bases, leaving 13 bases between them. In nucleotides, the CDR3 is TGTGCCACCAGCAGAGATTATGGAACAGGTCAAGAGACCCAGTACTTC. Translation: CATSRDYGTGQETQYF.

The chain recombines TRBV6-5 with TRBJ2-2; maybe TRBD1 (5 bases). The V end was cut by 0 bases, the J end by 4 bases, with 6 bases between. CDR1 is MNHEY and CDR2 is SVGAGI in the germline V gene. There are 14 residues in the CDR3. CDR3 nucleotide sequence: TGTGCCAGCAGTTACTCCGACAGCACCGGGGAGCTGTTTTTT. This gives the protein CASSYSDSTGELFF.

The genes are TRBV27 and TRBJ2-7, with TRBD2 as a possible D gene (5 bases). Germline CDR1 is MNHEY and CDR2 is SMNVEV (reference sequence). This CDR3 is 13 amino acids long. V lost 5 bases and J lost 2, with 10 bases in between. CDR3 DNA: TGTGCCAGCAGTAACGGACTTCCCTACGAGCAGTACTTC. It translates to CASSNGLPYEQYF.

The rearrangement uses TRBV5-1 and TRBJ2-7, with a weak D call TRBD1 (5 bases). The CDR3 sequence is 14 residues long. V was pared by 1 base and J by 2 bases, with 10 bases between. Germline CDR1 and CDR2: SGHRS and YFSETQ. CDR3 region: CASSLTQVTYEQYF. CDR3 in DNA: TGCGCCAGCAGCTTGACACAGGTAACCTACGAGCAGTACTTC.

The chain has TRBV30 and TRBJ1-5, with a weak D call TRBD1 (5 bases). The germline V and J ends were trimmed by 0 bases and 4 bases, with 10 bases remaining between them. The CDR3 is made up of 14 amino acids. Per germline, CDR1 GTSNPN and CDR2 SVGIG (reference sequence). The CDR3 DNA sequence: TGTGCCTGGAGTGTAGGGACCCTTAATCAGCCCCAGCATTTT. It codes for CAWSVGTLNQPQHF.

CDR3 residues: CASSLALSNTEAFF. The DNA of the CDR3 is TGTGCCAGCAGCTTAGCGCTCAGTAACACTGAAGCTTTCTTT. The chain combines TRBV7-9 with TRBJ1-1; D remains ambiguous. The CDR3 has 14 amino acids. The V end was cut by 0 bases, the J end by 2 bases, with 7 bases between. Looked up from germline, CDR1 is SEHNR and CDR2 is FQNEAQ (reference sequence). Full variable domain (missing parts from reference TRBV7-9 and TRBJ1-1): DTGVSQNPRHKITKRGQNVTFRCDPISEHNRLYWYRQTLGQGPEFLTYFQNEAQLEKSRLLSDRFSAERPKGSFSTLEIQRTEQGDSAMYLCASSLALSNTEAFFGQGTRLTVV.

This sequence joins TRBV7-2 and TRBJ1-1; tentatively, D is TRBD1 (5 bases). Trimming removed 6 bases from V and 0 bases from J, with 11 bases in between. The CDR3 has 14 amino acids. The V gene's germline CDR1 is SGHTA and CDR2 FQGNSA. The CDR3 nucleotides read TGTGCCAGCAGACCCGGGACGGTGAACACTGAAGCTTTCTTT. Its protein is CASRPGTVNTEAFF. Combining the CDR3 with reference TRBV7-2 and TRBJ1-1 gives the whole variable domain GAGVSQSPSNKVTEKGKDVELRCDPISGHTALYWYRQSLGQGLEFLIYFQGNSAPDKSGLPSDRFSAERTGGSVSTLTIQRTQQEDSAVYLCASRPGTVNTEAFFGQGTRLTVV.

The chain is built from TRBV11-2 and TRBJ2-1, with D maybe TRBD2 (6 bases). The germline CDR1 and CDR2 sequences are SGHAT and FQNNGV. V was cut by 1 base and J by 9 bases, with 13 bases left in between. This CDR3 comprises 14 residues. This CDR3 reads CASSLGGSGREQFF. In nucleotides, the CDR3 is TGTGCCAGCAGCTTAGGAGGTAGCGGTCGTGAGCAGTTCTTC.

J is TRBJ1-6 and V is TRBV9; D gene ambiguous. Germline CDR1 reads SGDLS; CDR2 reads YYNGEE. The CDR3 contains 17 residues. V lost 5 bases and J lost 5, with 20 bases in between. The CDR3 coding sequence is TGTGCCAGCAGTGCCCCTCTCGGGGAAGACGATAATTCACCCCTCCACTTT. The encoded protein is CASSAPLGEDDNSPLHF.

The chain couples TRBV19 to TRBJ1-3; 7 nucleotides line up with TRBD1. Germline CDR1 is LNHDA and CDR2 is SQIVND (reference sequence). V dropped 4 bases and J dropped 0; count of bases not matched to a gene: 3. The CDR3 is 15 residues long. The DNA of the CDR3 is TGTGCCAGTAGTACCTACAGGGGCTCTGGAAACACCATATATTTT. Amino acids: CASSTYRGSGNTIYF.

The J gene is TRBJ2-2, the V gene TRBV29-1; D is unclear. Per the germline V gene, CDR1 is SQVTM and CDR2 is ANQGSEA. Trimming removed 5 bases at V and 6 bases at J, with 7 bases between. The CDR3 totals 11 residues. CDR3 DNA sequence: TGCAGCGTTAGCCTACCCGGGGAGCTGTTTTTT. This sequence encodes CSVSLPGELFF.

V usage is TRBV15 and J usage is TRBJ2-7; the D gene is possibly TRBD1 (5 bases). Germline CDR1 reads LNHNV; CDR2 reads YYDKDF (reference sequence). The CDR3 length is 15 residues. Trimming took off 1 base at V and 5 bases at J, with 15 bases between the two ends. CDR3 in DNA: TGTGCCACCAGCAGAGGAGGTAGGGGTCCCGACGAGCAGTACTTC. It specifies CATSRGGRGPDEQYF.

This chain joins TRBV6-5 and TRBJ2-1; 9 bases are a match to TRBD2. J gave up 4 bases and V 6 bases, and 7 bases lay outside the gene matches. The CDR3 has 15 amino acids. The germline V gene encodes CDR1 MNHEY and CDR2 SVGAGI. The CDR3 bases are TGTGCCAGCAGGGTACTAGCGGGCCTTTACAATGAGCAGTTCTTC. This sequence encodes CASRVLAGLYNEQFF.

V is TRBV5-6 and J is TRBJ1-5; the D gene is possibly TRBD1 (5 bases). Trimming took 3 bases from V and 1 from J, leaving 8 bases between them. Germline loops: CDR1 SGHDT, CDR2 YYEEEE. CDR3 length equals 14 residues. This chain's CDR3 is CASSWGRSNQPQHF. DNA for the CDR3: TGTGCCAGCAGCTGGGGACGAAGCAATCAGCCCCAGCATTTT. Complete variable domain (other parts from reference TRBV5-6 and TRBJ1-5): DAGVTQSPTHLIKTRGQQVTLRCSPKSGHDTVSWYQQALGQGPQFIFQYYEEEERQRGNFPDRFSGHQFPNYSSELNVNALLLGDSALYLCASSWGRSNQPQHFGDGTRLSIL.

V gene TRBV12-5 combines with J gene TRBJ2-2; 8 bases are a match to TRBD1. This CDR3 region has 15 residues. The V and J ends lost 1 base and 4 bases, in that order; junction bases with no gene match: 2. Germline CDR1 LGHNT, CDR2 FRNRAP. CDR3 in amino acids: CASGLGQGSTGELFF. The CDR3 coding sequence is TGTGCTAGTGGTTTGGGACAGGGGAGCACCGGGGAGCTGTTTTTT.

This sequence joins TRBV13 and TRBJ1-1; 7 bases match TRBD1. V lost 5 bases, J lost 1 base, and 4 bases stayed unmatched. CDR3 length: 14 amino acids. The germline V gene has CDR1 PRHDT and CDR2 FYEKMQ (reference sequence). CDR3 DNA sequence: TGTGCCAGCAGCCTGCGACAGGGGAACACTGAAGCTTTCTTT. Protein sequence: CASSLRQGNTEAFF.

The chain has TRBV7-9 and TRBJ1-1; 7 bases map to TRBD1. The CDR3 has 14 amino acids. Germline trimming cut 1 base from V and 9 bases from J; bases unmatched to any gene: 8. The germline V gene encodes CDR1 SEHNR and CDR2 FQNEAQ (reference sequence). CDR3 nucleotides: TGTGCCAGCAGCTTAGTGGTGGGACAGTCTAAAGCTTTCTTT. Translating gives CASSLVVGQSKAFF.

The chain has TRBV6-5 and TRBJ1-2, with 7 bases aligning to TRBD1. CDR1 MNHEY and CDR2 SVGAGI come from the germline V gene. The CDR3 extends over 15 amino acids. The V segment lost 5 bases and the J segment 9 bases; nucleotides outside the gene matches: 15. CDR3 coding DNA: TGTGCCAGCAGTCCTGGGACAGTCGGTTCCAATCGCTACACCTTC. It is translated as CASSPGTVGSNRYTF.

Only one count was recorded for this clone. V usage is TRBV6-5 and J usage is TRBJ1-5; TRBD1 agrees at 8 bases. The CDR3 extends over 12 amino acids. V was clipped by 5 bases and J by 8 bases; unmatched bases: 2. The germline V gene encodes CDR1 MNHEY and CDR2 SVGAGI. Here the CDR3 reads CASSTGGKPQHF. For the CDR3, the DNA is TGTGCCAGCAGTACAGGGGGAAAGCCCCAGCATTTT.

The rearrangement joins TRBV7-9 to TRBJ2-7; a weak D match, TRBD2 (5 bases). This CDR3 spans 15 amino acids. V was clipped by 4 bases and J by 5 bases, with 18 bases between them. The germline gives CDR1 SEHNR, CDR2 FQNEAQ (reference sequence). The CDR3 region is CASSSGGQTGHEQYF. For the CDR3, the DNA is TGTGCCAGCAGCTCCGGCGGGCAGACCGGCCACGAGCAGTACTTC.

The gene calls are TRBV11-1 and TRBJ2-7; maybe TRBD2 (5 bases). This CDR3 spans 15 amino acids. Per the germline V gene, CDR1 is SGHAT and CDR2 is FQDESV (reference sequence). Deletions cut 0 bases from V and 0 bases from J, with 9 bases between. This chain's CDR3 is CASSLAPGFSYEQYF. Written as DNA, the CDR3 is TGTGCCAGCAGCTTAGCGCCGGGGTTCTCCTACGAGCAGTACTTC.

This chain uses TRBV19 with TRBJ1-1; D is ambiguous. The CDR3 sequence is 14 residues long. CDR1 is LNHDA and CDR2 is SQIVND in the germline V gene (reference sequence). V was cut by 1 base and J by 1 base, with 7 bases left in between. The CDR3, as DNA: TGTGCCAGTAGTATAGGACAAAGGAACACTGAAGCTTTCTTT. Its protein product is CASSIGQRNTEAFF. Filled out from reference TRBV19 and TRBJ1-1, the complete variable domain reads DGGITQSPKYLFRKEGQNVTLSCEQNLNHDAMYWYRQDPGQGLRLIYYSQIVNDFQKGDIAEGYSVSREKKESFPLTVTSAQKNPTAFYLCASSIGQRNTEAFFGQGTRLTVV.

The chain carries TRBV6-1 and TRBJ1-2, with TRBD1 as a possible D gene (6 bases). The V end lost 3 bases, the J end lost 4 bases, and 12 bases lay between the germline ends. The length of the CDR3 is 14 residues. CDR1 and CDR2 (germline): MNHNS, SASEGT. The CDR3 nucleotides read TGTGCCAGCAGTGACAGGGGACGACGCTATGGCTACACCTTC. Translation gives CASSDRGRRYGYTF.

The rearrangement joins TRBV18 to TRBJ2-4; the D is unclear. This CDR3 is built from 15 residues. V lost 2 bases, J lost 0 bases, and 8 bases lay in between. The germline V gene has CDR1 KGHSH and CDR2 LQKENI. CDR3: CASSPSQRAKNIQYF. The CDR3, as DNA: TGTGCCAGCTCACCAAGTCAGAGAGCCAAAAACATTCAGTACTTC.

V and J are TRBV5-1 and TRBJ2-5; D is unclear. The germline gives CDR1 SGHRS, CDR2 YFSETQ. The CDR3 contains 15 residues. V was trimmed by 3 bases and J by 2 bases, leaving 14 bases between them. CDR3: CASSSLDGRQETQYF. The CDR3 DNA reads TGCGCCAGCAGCTCCCTCGACGGCAGACAAGAGACCCAGTACTTC.